This TCR beta chain was captured by sequencing in a study of metastatic and nonmetastatic thyroid tumors. Study details: A comparison of repertoires was made across blood and tumor or nodule tissue from malignant and benign thyroid patients.

This clone was counted between two and nine times. CDR3 length: 15 amino acids. The germline V gene encodes CDR1 KGHDR and CDR2 SFDVKD. V dropped 3 bases and J dropped 4 bases, with 13 bases sitting between them. TCRdb redid the clone calls on the PCR reads using MiXCR. The sample has about 38,000 clones, around half seen once. Nobody among the patients had been given any treatment before thyroid surgery. The gene calls are TRBV24-1 and TRBJ2-3, with a tentative D call TRBD1 (7 bases). The sample comprised tumor tissue. The TCR originated in a male donor with papillary thyroid cancer or a benign thyroid nodule (not recorded which). Some clones in this sample may be carry-over from other donors' samples. CDR3 coding DNA: TGTGCCACCAGTGATAGGGGCAGGGGGGCAGATACGCAGTATTTT. Residues: CATSDRGRGADTQYF.